The present entry profiles one T cell receptor (beta chain) with its context. Its antigen specificity is not known. No much larger clone is present one base from it, and per-base qualities are unavailable. The data are from a study of blood T cell repertoires in COVID-19 (dated by TCRdb to about 2020). Turning to the overall study: Samples from collaborators originated in the United States, Italy and Spain and spanned both the acute and convalescent phases of COVID-19. The prospective study material was composed of cDNA or gDNA derived from T cells, B-cell-depleted T cells, or PBMCs. The dataset comprised deeply sampled blood TCRbeta repertoires from subjects exposed to, actively infected with, or recovered from COVID-19. The repertoires were released in a freely available public database intended as a resource for research on the immune response to SARS-CoV-2. Samples were obtained from the ongoing ImmuneRACE study (first 160 participants) and from 1,254 subjects provided by 6 global collaborators. A de-identified subject ID, COVID-19 status, age in years and sex were almost always included in the sample metadata. Where available, HLA class I and class II types were taken from metadata supplied by the sample provider and were not determined by assay-based typing.

The CDR3 contains 16 residues, cysteine and phenylalanine counted. Only the CDR3 portion is preserved as DNA: 48 bases, with reading frame beginning at the first base. Trimming removed 3 bases from V and 4 bases from J; the gene matches leave 8 bases unexplained. The germline V gene gives CDR1 as KGHSH and CDR2 as LQKENI. General study outcomes and caveats: How much clinical and demographic metadata was included differed by source and by participant, and the metadata was provided uncurated.

TCRbeta CDR3 regions were amplified from genomic DNA using the immunoSEQ Assay, a bias-controlled multiplex PCR. On the authors' methods: Within the assay, amplification of reference gene primers was used to estimate how many nucleated cells each sample contained. Sequence reads were collapsed and filtered to measure the absolute abundance of every unique TCRbeta CDR3 rearrangement. For each sample, productive Simpson clonality was calculated as the square root of Simpson's diversity index over productive rearrangements. TCRdb holds this immuneACCESS table with in-frame rearrangements only. Some clones are missing; in checked studies, unresolved V genes explain under half, and the rest has no known cause. V and J calls and clone size are given by that table; D and trimming were obtained from the DNA. Recorded for this sample are over 120,000 clones; roughly 80% of them occurred a single time. The ten largest account for 3.5% to 4% of the sample.

A second Seattle source provided samples from volunteer blood donors who had recovered from COVID-19. Each collaborating institution followed its own protocols to collect whole blood in K2EDTA tubes. Collaborator samples were shipped for TCRbeta analysis as frozen whole blood, isolated PBMCs, or DNA extracted from either sample type. The specimen was peripheral blood. The chain employs TRBV18 and TRBJ2-1, with 8 central nucleotides matching TRBD1. This TCR was recovered from an older man who had recovered from COVID-19. The nucleotide sequence is given as TGTGCCAGCTCACCGGAAGCAGGGGGCGTTTACAATGAGCAGTTCTTC. This encodes CASSPEAGGVYNEQFF.